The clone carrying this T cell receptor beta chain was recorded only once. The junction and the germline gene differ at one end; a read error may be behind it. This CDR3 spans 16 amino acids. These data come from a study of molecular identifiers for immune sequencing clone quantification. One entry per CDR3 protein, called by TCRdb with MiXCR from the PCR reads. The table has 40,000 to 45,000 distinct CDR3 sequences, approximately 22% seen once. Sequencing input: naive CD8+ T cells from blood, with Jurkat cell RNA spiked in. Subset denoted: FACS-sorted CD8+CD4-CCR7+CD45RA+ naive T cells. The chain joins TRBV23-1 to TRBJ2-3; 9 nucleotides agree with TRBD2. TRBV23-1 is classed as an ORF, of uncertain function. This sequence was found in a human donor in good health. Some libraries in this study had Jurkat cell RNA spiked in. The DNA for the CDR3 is TGCGCCAGCAGTCCCGAAGCGGGGGGCACCACCGCTCCGCAGTCTTTT. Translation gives CASSPEAGGTTAPQSF.